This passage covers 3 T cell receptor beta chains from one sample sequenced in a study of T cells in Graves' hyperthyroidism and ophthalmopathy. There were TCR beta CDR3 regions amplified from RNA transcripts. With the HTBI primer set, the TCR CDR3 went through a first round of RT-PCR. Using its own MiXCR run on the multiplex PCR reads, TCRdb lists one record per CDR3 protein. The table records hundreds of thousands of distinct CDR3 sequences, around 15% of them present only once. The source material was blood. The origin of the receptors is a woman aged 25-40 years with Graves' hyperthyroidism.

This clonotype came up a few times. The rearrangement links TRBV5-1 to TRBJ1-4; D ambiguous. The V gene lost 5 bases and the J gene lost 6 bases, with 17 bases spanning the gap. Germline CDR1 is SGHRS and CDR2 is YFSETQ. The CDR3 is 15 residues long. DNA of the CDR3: TGCGCCAGCAGGACGGGGTTAGAGGTGTATGAAAAACTGTTTTTT. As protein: CASRTGLEVYEKLFF.

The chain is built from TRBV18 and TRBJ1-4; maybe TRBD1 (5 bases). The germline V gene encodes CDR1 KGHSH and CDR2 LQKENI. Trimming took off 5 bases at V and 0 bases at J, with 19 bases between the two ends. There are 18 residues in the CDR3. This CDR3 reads CASSSREQAYATNEKLFF. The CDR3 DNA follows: TGTGCCAGCTCATCCCGAGAACAGGCCTATGCAACTAATGAAAAACTGTTTTTT.

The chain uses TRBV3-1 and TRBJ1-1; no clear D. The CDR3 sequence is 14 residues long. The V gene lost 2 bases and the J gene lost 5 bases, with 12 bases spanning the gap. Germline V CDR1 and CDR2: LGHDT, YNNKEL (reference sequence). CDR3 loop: CASSQRLSSTEAFF. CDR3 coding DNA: TGTGCCAGCAGCCAACGACTATCTTCGACTGAAGCTTTCTTT.